This record covers a single TCR beta chain. The target of this receptor is not known. Base-call qualities are not available, and no considerably larger clone is one nucleotide away. Genomic DNA was isolated from the sorted cells so that the TCRbeta CDR3 region could be sequenced. TCRbeta CDR3 regions were sequenced using the immunoSEQ Assay. TCRdb provides this immuneACCESS table in a form limited to in-frame rearrangements. Some clones are lacking; in checked studies, under half of them reflect an unresolved V gene, and why the rest are absent is not known. The table for this sample lists approximately 68,000 clones; around nine tenths of them were counted only once. The ten biggest clones cover less than 0.8% of the sample. Patients with autoimmune disease history or receiving systemic immunosuppression were excluded from the trial. Peripheral blood for TCR sequencing was drawn from every dose cohort at baseline, at cycle 4 day 1 and at cycle 7 day 1. The samples were taken from a phase I, first-in-human, multicenter, open-label dose-escalation trial of ivuxolimab. The trial enrolled adults with locally advanced or metastatic head and neck squamous cell, hepatocellular, melanoma or renal cell carcinoma. Before TCR sequencing, CD4+ T cells and CD8+ T cells from peripheral blood were sorted into separate populations.

This specimen comes from a study of OX40 agonist ivuxolimab in advanced cancers. In the study overall: The costimulatory receptor OX40 (CD134) was targeted by ivuxolimab, a fully human IgG2 agonistic monoclonal antibody. Intravenous ivuxolimab was administered to patients every 2 weeks at six dose levels: 0.01, 0.1, 0.3, 1.5, 3 and 10 mg/kg. Of the approximately 54 dose-escalation patients, hepatocellular carcinoma was present in about 20, melanoma in around 15, renal cell carcinoma in 9 and head and neck cancer in 9. In the dose-escalation cohort, roughly 80% of patients were male, and the mean age was approximately 64 years, with a range of about 20 to 90. Patients were allowed to have had prior anti-PD-1, anti-PD-L1 or anti-CTLA-4 therapy, and approximately 43% of the dose-escalation patients had previously received checkpoint inhibitors. Partial responses occurred in three dose-escalation patients, of whom one had hepatocellular carcinoma and two had cutaneous melanoma. Peripheral TCRbeta sequencing was intended to test whether TCR sequence diversity was altered and clonal T-cell expansion was caused by ivuxolimab. The monotherapy dose-escalation portion (N ≈ 56 patients) of the phase I ivuxolimab trial is reported in the paper.

V is shortened by 1 base, J by 0 bases, and the region joining them spans 10 bases. The CDR3 runs 15 residues from the cysteine to the phenylalanine. Left in the record is the CDR3 DNA by itself, 45 bases read in frame from the first base. The germline V gene sets CDR1 to SGHVS and CDR2 to FQNEAQ. Summary of the overall study and its limitations: The antigen specificity of the clonally expanded peripheral T cells was not determined. At doses from 0.1 to 3.0 mg/kg, clonal expansion was seen in both CD4+ and CD8+ blood T cells between baseline and week 6. On average, CD8+ T cells showed more expanded clones than CD4+ T cells after ivuxolimab. Low levels of normalized T-cell clonal expansion were also seen in some patients who did not respond. Partial responders in the 0.1-3.0 mg/kg groups had among the lowest normalized peripheral clonal expansion, especially among CD8+ T cells.

Recombination joined TRBV7-8 with TRBJ2-7; TRBD1 is a weak D gene call, 6 bases matching. The TCR sequence derives from an adult with an advanced solid tumor such as melanoma, head and neck, liver or kidney cancer. The sample here was CD4+ or CD8+ T cells sorted from blood, taken in a trial of the OX40 agonist ivuxolimab. The CDR3 protein is CASSLVQGGSYEQYF. Here is the DNA: TGTGCCAGCAGCTTAGTACAGGGTGGCTCCTACGAGCAGTACTTC.